A selection of T cell receptor beta chains follows, all from one sample in a study of PD-1 blockade in classical Hodgkin lymphoma. Generated by immunoSEQ multiplex PCR, the TCRdb table keeps only in-frame clones and is missing some. The sample shows about 86,000 clones, roughly nine tenths of them seen only once. The sample was peripheral blood mononuclear cells (PBMCs), taken before the second cycle of nivolumab. These receptors came from a human donor with classical Hodgkin lymphoma. Each CDR3 is given with its conserved first and last residue. The D gene is left open where the match is weak. Size values are once, few and many counts, or a class for expanded clones, and some rows have none.

cdr3_nt,cdr3_aa,clone_size,d_call,v_call,cdr3_length,j_call
TGCGCCAGCAGTGACGGCCTCTACGAGCAGTACTTC,CASSDGLYEQYF,.,.,TRBV10-1,12,TRBJ2-7
TGCGCCAGCAGCAGGGGGGGAGAACGTGAGACCCAGTACTTC,CASSRGGERETQYF,.,.,TRBV5-1,14,TRBJ2-5
TGTGCCATCAGTGAGAATAGTCCCGGGACAGGTTCCTACGAGCAGTACTTC,CAISENSPGTGSYEQYF,.,TRBD1,TRBV10-3,17,TRBJ2-7
TGTGCCAGCAGCCAACGAAGCACAGATACGCAGTATTTT,CASSQRSTDTQYF,.,.,TRBV7-8,13,TRBJ2-3
TGTGCCAGCAGCCCGACGGTGACAGGTTACGAGCAGTACTTC,CASSPTVTGYEQYF,few,.,TRBV2,14,TRBJ2-7
TGTGCCATCAGCGCGGGGGGCTCCTACAATGAGCAGTTCTTC,CAISAGGSYNEQFF,.,TRBD2,TRBV10-3,14,TRBJ2-1
TGCGCCAGCAGCCTGCAGGGGGTCGAGACCCAGTACTTC,CASSLQGVETQYF,once,TRBD1,TRBV5-1,13,TRBJ2-5
TGTGCCAGCAGCTTAGTTGCCGGGGAGCTGTTTTTT,CASSLVAGELFF,.,.,TRBV11-3,12,TRBJ2-2
TGTGCCAGCATTTCGTCTCGGTACAATGAGCAGTTCTTC,CASISSRYNEQFF,.,.,TRBV6-5,13,TRBJ2-1
TGTGCCAGCAGCTTAAGTGACTCCGGGGCCAACGTCCTGACTTTC,CASSLSDSGANVLTF,.,.,TRBV7-8,15,TRBJ2-6
TGTGCCAGCAGCTCACGCGTAGGCAACACCGGGGAGCTGTTTTTT,CASSSRVGNTGELFF,.,.,TRBV7-3,15,TRBJ2-2
TGTGCCAGCAGTTTATGGTCCATAAGCGGGCTCTCCTACAATGAGCAGTTCTTC,CASSLWSISGLSYNEQFF,.,.,TRBV27,18,TRBJ2-1
TGTGCCAGCAGCTTAGGGACTAGCGCGAGTGAGGAGACCCAGTACTTC,CASSLGTSASEETQYF,.,TRBD2,TRBV11-2,16,TRBJ2-5
TGCGCCAGCAGCCATAGACTCCCAGAGCCCCAGCATTTT,CASSHRLPEPQHF,.,.,TRBV4-1,13,TRBJ1-5
TGTGCCAGCAGCTCGCTGGGGAGGGTCAACACTGAAGCTTTCTTT,CASSSLGRVNTEAFF,.,.,TRBV7-9,15,TRBJ1-1
TGTGCCAGCAGTGTTACTAGCACAGATACGCAGTATTTT,CASSVTSTDTQYF,.,.,TRBV6-5,13,TRBJ2-3
TGTGCCAGCAGTTTAGGGGGGTCCACCGGGGAGCTGTTTTTT,CASSLGGSTGELFF,.,.,TRBV28,14,TRBJ2-2
TGTGCCAGCAGCTTAAGGACATACAATGAGCAGTTCTTC,CASSLRTYNEQFF,.,.,TRBV11-3,13,TRBJ2-1
TGTGCCAGCAGTTACCGGAGCGCCAGCACAGATACGCAGTATTTT,CASSYRSASTDTQYF,.,.,TRBV6-5,15,TRBJ2-3
TGTGCCAGCGGAAAGGGACTAGCAGGGTACGAGCAGTACTTC,CASGKGLAGYEQYF,few,TRBD2,TRBV6-4,14,TRBJ2-7
TGTGCCAGTAGTACTTTCCTTAGCGGGAGAGGACTGAATGAGCAGTTCTTC,CASSTFLSGRGLNEQFF,.,TRBD2,TRBV19,17,TRBJ2-1
TGTGCCAGCAGTGAAGCGCTGACAGGGTTCGATCAGCCCCAGCATTTT,CASSEALTGFDQPQHF,once,TRBD1,TRBV6-1,16,TRBJ1-5
TGTGCCAGCAGCTTGGAACAGGGATACCAAGTGGCAGATACGCAGTATTTT,CASSLEQGYQVADTQYF,.,.,TRBV5-6,17,TRBJ2-3
TGTGCCAGCAGCTGGGACCCGAACACTGAAGCTTTCTTT,CASSWDPNTEAFF,.,.,TRBV7-9,13,TRBJ1-1
TGCAGCGTTAGGCCACAAGAGACCCAGTACTTC,CSVRPQETQYF,.,.,TRBV29-1,11,TRBJ2-5
TGTGCCAGCAGTTTATTTCCGGGAGGCACAGATACGCAGTATTTT,CASSLFPGGTDTQYF,.,.,TRBV27,15,TRBJ2-3
TGTGCCAGTAATAATGGACAGGCCTACGAGCAGTACTTC,CASNNGQAYEQYF,once,TRBD1,TRBV28,13,TRBJ2-7
TGTGCCAGCTCAGCCAGGACAGCTCAAGAGACCCAGTACTTC,CASSARTAQETQYF,.,.,TRBV18,14,TRBJ2-5
TGTGCCAGCAGCGTAGACGGGGCCAACGTCCTGACTTTC,CASSVDGANVLTF,.,.,TRBV9,13,TRBJ2-6